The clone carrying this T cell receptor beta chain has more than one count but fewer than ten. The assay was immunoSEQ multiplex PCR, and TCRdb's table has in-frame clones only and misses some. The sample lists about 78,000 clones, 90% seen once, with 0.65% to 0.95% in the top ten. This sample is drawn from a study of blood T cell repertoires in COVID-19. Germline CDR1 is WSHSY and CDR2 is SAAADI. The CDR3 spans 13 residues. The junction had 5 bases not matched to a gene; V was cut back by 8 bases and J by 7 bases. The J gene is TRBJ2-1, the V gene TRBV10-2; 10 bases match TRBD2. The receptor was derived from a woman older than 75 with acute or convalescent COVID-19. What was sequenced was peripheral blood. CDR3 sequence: CASVQAGGNEQFF. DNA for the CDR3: TGCGCCAGCGTCCAAGCGGGAGGGAATGAGCAGTTCTTC.